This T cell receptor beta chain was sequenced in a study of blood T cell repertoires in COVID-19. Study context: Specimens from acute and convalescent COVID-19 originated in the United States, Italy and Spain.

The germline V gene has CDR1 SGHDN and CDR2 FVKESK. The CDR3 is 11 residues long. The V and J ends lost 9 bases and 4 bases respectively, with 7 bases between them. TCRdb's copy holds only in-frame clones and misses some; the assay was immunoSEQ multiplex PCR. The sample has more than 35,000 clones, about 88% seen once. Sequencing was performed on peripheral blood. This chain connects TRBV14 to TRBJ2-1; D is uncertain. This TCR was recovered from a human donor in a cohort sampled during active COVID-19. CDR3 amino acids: CASGPYNEQFF. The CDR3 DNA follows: TGTGCCAGTGGGCCGTACAATGAGCAGTTCTTC.